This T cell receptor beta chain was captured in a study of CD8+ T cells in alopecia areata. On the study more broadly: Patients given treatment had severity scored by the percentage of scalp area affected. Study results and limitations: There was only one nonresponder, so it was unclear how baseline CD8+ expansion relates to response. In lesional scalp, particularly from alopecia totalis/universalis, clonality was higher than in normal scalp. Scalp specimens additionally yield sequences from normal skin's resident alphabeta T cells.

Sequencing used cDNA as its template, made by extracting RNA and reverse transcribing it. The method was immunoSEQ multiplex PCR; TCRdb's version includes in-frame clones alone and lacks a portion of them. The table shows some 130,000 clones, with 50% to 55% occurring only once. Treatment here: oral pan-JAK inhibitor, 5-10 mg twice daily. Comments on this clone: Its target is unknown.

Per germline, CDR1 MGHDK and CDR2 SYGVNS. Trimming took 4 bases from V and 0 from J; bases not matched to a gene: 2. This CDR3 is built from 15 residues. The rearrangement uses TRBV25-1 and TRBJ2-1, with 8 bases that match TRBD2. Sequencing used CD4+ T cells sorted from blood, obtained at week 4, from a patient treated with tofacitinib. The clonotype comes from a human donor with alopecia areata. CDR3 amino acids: CASSASGSSYNEQFF. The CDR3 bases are TGTGCCAGCAGTGCAAGCGGGAGCTCCTACAATGAGCAGTTCTTC.